This T cell receptor (beta chain) stems from a study of blood T cell repertoires in COVID-19. The overall study: Samples of COVID-19 (acute and convalescent) were obtained from the United States, Italy and Spain. Nucleic acid was either cDNA or gDNA, and it came from T cells, B-cell-depleted T cells, or PBMCs.

The CDR3 is made up of 15 amino acids. Unmatched junction bases numbered 7, after V lost 5 bases and J lost 4 bases. CDR1 SEHNR and CDR2 FQNEAQ come from the germline V gene (reference sequence). Per the study methods: Quantification of nucleated cells was approximated via reference gene primer amplification. The method was immunoSEQ multiplex PCR; TCRdb's version includes in-frame clones alone and lacks a portion of them. V, J and clone size reflect that table, while D and trimming were determined from the DNA. The sample yields 140,000 or so clones, approximately 80% seen once. The sample taken for sequencing was peripheral blood. The chain links TRBV7-9 to TRBJ2-5; TRBD1 matches 10 bases. This TCR derives from a human donor in a cohort sampled during active COVID-19. The CDR3 DNA reads as TGTGCCAGCAGCCCTAGAGGACAGGGGGGAGAGACCCAGTACTTC. It encodes CASSPRGQGGETQYF.